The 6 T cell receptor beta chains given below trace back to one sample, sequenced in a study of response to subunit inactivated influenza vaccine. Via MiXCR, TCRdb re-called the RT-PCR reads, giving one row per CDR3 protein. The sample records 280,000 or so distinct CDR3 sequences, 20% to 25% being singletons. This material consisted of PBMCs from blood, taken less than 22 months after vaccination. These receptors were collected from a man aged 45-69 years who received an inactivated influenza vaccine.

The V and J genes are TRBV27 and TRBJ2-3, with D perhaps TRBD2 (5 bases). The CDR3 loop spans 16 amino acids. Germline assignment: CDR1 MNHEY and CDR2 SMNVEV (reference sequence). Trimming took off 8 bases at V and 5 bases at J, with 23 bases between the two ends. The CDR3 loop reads CASGSTRPGWIDTQYF. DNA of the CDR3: TGTGCCAGCGGGTCAACCCGTCCGGGGTGGATAGATACGCAGTATTTT.

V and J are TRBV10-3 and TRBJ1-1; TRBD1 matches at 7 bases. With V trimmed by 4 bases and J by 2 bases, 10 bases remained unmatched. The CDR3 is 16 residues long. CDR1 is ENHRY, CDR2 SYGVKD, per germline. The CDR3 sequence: CAISGGPGTANTEAFF. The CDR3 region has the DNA TGTGCCATCAGTGGGGGTCCCGGGACAGCTAACACTGAAGCTTTCTTT.

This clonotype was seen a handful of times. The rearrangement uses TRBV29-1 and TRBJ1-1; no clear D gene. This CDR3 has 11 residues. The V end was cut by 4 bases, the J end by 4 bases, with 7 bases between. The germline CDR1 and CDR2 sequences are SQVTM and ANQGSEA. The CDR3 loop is CSVVRSTEAFF. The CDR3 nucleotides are TGCAGCGTTGTACGGAGCACTGAAGCTTTCTTT.

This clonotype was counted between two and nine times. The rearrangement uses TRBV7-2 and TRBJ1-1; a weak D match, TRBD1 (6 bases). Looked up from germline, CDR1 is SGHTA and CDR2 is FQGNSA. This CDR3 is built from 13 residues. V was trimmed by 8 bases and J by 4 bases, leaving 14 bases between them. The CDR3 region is CASGWGASTEAFF. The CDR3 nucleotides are TGTGCCAGCGGATGGGGGGCGAGCACTGAAGCTTTCTTT.

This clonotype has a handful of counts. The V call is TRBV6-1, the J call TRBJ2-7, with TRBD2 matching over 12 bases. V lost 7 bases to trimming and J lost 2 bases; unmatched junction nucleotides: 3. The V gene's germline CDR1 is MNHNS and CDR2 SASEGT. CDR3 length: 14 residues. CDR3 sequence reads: CASTRTSGTYEQYF. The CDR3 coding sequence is TGTGCCAGCACCCGGACTAGCGGGACCTACGAGCAGTACTTC.

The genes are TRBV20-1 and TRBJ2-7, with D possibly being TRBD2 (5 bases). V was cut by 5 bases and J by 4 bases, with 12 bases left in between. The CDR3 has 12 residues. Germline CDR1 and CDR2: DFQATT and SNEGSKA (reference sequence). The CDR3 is CSARIRGYEQYF. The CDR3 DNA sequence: TGCAGTGCTCGAATTAGAGGGTACGAGCAGTACTTC.